This TCR beta chain was recorded in a study of CD8 T cells in ankylosing spondylitis. Study-wide points: Previously reported in reactive arthritis synovial fluid and blood were some of the motif variants. Fewer than ten highly homologous variants made up a TCR beta motif, and this motif appeared characteristic of ankylosing spondylitis blood. Disease-linked clones were reportedly significantly enriched in matched ankylosing spondylitis synovial fluid.

Deletions cut 3 bases from V and 2 bases from J, with 5 bases between. The CDR3 runs 13 residues. Molecular-barcoded quantitative 5'-RACE produced these TCR beta libraries. MiXCR was run by TCRdb on the 5' RACE reads, yielding one entry per CDR3 protein. The table has approximately 440,000 distinct CDR3 sequences, under 20% seen once; the top ten hold 0.95% to 1.1%. This clonotype occurred many times. The antigen remains unidentified. The receptor comes from a male donor with ankylosing spondylitis. The V call is TRBV12-3 or TRBV12-4, the J call TRBJ1-5; no definite D call. Sequencing input: blood, either unsorted or a sorted T cell fraction (not recorded which). CDR3 sequence (DNA): TGTGCCAGCAGTTTTGCTGGCAATCAGCCCCAGCATTTT. This gives the protein CASSFAGNQPQHF.